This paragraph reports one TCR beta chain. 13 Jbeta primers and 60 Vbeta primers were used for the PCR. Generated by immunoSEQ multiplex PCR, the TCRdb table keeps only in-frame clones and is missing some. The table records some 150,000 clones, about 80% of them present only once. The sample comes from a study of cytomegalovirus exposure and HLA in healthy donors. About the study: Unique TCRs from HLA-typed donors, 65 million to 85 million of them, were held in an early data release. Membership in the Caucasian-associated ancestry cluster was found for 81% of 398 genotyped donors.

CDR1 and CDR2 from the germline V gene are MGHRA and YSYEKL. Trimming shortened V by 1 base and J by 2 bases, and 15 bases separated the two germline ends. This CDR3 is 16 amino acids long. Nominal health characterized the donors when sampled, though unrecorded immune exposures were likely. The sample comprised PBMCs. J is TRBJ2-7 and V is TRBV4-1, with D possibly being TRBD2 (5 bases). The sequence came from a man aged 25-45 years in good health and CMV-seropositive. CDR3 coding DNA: TGCGCCAGCAGCCAAGGGCCTAGCCCAACCGCCTACGAGCAGTACTTC. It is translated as CASSQGPSPTAYEQYF.